The present T cell receptor beta chain was sequenced within a study of persistence of HIV-infected CD4 T cells (dated by TCRdb to between 2020 and 2021). For context, the study as a whole: The study isolated CMV- and HIV-1 Gag-responding CD4+ T cells from ART-treated individuals to examine antigen-driven clonal expansion of HIV-1-infected cells. Suppressive ART had been received by participants for a median of 8 years. Cross-participant TCR cluster analysis included 8 participants for CMV and over five participants for Gag. The clonality of all cells in each sorted population was assessed by TCRbeta sequencing, whereas the clonality of infected cells was assessed by proviral sequencing. Peripheral blood samples of up to 180 mL were taken at multiple time points, with the exception of two participants who underwent leukapheresis at a single time point. Summary of the overall study and its limitations: Antigen-responding cells were enriched for degenerate expanded CDR3beta sequences, which suggests convergent selection of CD4+ responses to CMV and Gag. Within the same sorted populations, TCR oligoclonality correlated with proviral oligoclonality. Only a small number of individuals took part in the study, and only a limited range of antigens was tested. Significantly lower TCRbeta richness was observed in CMV- and Gag-responding cells than in anti-CD3/anti-CD28-responding cells, and higher oligoclonality was observed in CMV-responding cells than in CD3/CD28-stimulated and Gag-responding cells. Restriction of bulk TCR analyses to the rare CMV-responding cells that actually carried HIV-1 proviruses was not possible.

The treatment or condition label corresponds to: suppressive antiretroviral therapy. Cells were stimulated with a pool of overlapping HIV-1 Gag 15-mer peptides at 0.95 to 1 ug per peptide per mL. Memory CD4+ T cells that did not respond, being CD40L-negative, CD69-negative and CD45RO-high, were sorted as memory populations depleted of antigen-responding cells. Participants were HIV-1-infected adults who started suppressive ART during chronic infection. For at least 4 years, the participants' plasma HIV-1 RNA had been undetectable, below 50 copies/mL. To be included, participants needed a CD4+ T cell count above 400 cells/uL and a positive CMV serology. Before stimulation, PBMCs were isolated using density centrifugation and depleted of CD8+ T cells. For approximately 18 hours, CD8-depleted PBMCs were stimulated with anti-CD28/CD49d costimulation, a CD40-blocking antibody, and enfuvirtide, which was added to prevent new infections. Sorting was done on either a Beckman Coulter MoFlo Legacy or an XDP sorter, and propidium iodide was used to exclude dead cells. Genomic DNA was extracted using the QIAamp DNA Mini Kit for samples with more than one million cells and using the Quick-DNA Microprep Kit for all other samples.

Regarding this clone: Its antigen is not yet known. Per-base qualities were not stored, and no clone one base away is much larger. Within the sample, other DNA sequences also encode this same CDR3.

The immunoSEQ hsTCRB assay version 4 in survey mode was used to sequence TCRbeta repertoires from genomic DNA. For TCRbeta sequencing, genomic DNA was diluted to roughly 9.2 ng/uL, with up to about 1 ug used per sample. The authors processed their data as follows. TCRbeta data were analyzed in ImmunoSeq Analyzer 3.0, with diversity computed on productive nucleotide rearrangements. Using the Immunarch R package, lower-bound TCR diversity was estimated with the improved Chao index and clonality was estimated with the Gini coefficient. Nucleotide rearrangements that differed but encoded the same CDR3beta amino acid sequence were counted as separate clonotypes. TCRbeta sequences significantly enriched in antigen-responding cells relative to anti-CD3/anti-CD28-activated cells were identified by differential abundance analysis. GLIPH2 clustered TCRs by predicted peptide-MHC specificity, both within individual participants and across merged participant data sets. Not all clones reach the TCRdb copy of this immuneACCESS table, which keeps in-frame sequences only. Checked studies attribute under half of the gap to unresolved V genes and leave the rest unexplained. V, J and clone size derive from that table, while D and trimming were established from the DNA sequence. The sample records 30,000 to 40,000 clones, 82% of which are singletons. Roughly 18% of the sample is taken by the ten largest.

The receptor comes from an adult woman with HIV who was CMV-seropositive. The sample was CD4+ T cells sorted from PBMCs after roughly 20-hour stimulation, taken from a patient who received antiretroviral therapy. The intended sense of this specimen's cell subset or site label: CD40L-CD69- CD45RO-high memory CD4 T cells not responding to Gag peptides.

The DNA sequence follows: TGTGCCAGCAGGCCCTTCTCTAGCGGGAGGTCCTACAATGAGCAGTTCTTC. Its translation reads: CASRPFSSGRSYNEQFF. The chain links TRBV28 with TRBJ2-1, with 11 middle bases fitting TRBD2. CDR1 and CDR2, looked up from the germline V gene, are MDHEN and SYDVKM. The CDR3 starts with the cysteine, ends with the phenylalanine, and has 17 residues. Only CDR3 DNA remains: 51 bases, in frame from the first base. Trimming leaves V shorter by 6 bases and J shorter by 1 base, with the junction holding 8 bases beyond the gene matches.